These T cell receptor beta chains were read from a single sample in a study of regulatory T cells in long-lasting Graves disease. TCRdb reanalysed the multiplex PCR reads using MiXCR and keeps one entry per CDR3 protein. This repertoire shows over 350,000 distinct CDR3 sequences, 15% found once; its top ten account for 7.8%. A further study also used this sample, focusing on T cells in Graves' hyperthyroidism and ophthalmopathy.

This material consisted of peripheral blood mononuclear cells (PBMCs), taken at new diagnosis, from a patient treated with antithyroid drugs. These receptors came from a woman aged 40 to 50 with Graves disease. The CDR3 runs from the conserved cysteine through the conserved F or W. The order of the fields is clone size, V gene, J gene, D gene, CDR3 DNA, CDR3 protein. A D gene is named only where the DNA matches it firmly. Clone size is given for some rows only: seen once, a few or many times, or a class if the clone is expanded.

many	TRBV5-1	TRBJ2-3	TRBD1	TGCGCCAGCAGCGGCGCGGGACAGGGGAGGGTCACAGATACGCAGTATTTT	CASSGAGQGRVTDTQYF
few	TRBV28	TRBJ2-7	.	TGTGCCAGCAGTTTACTAGCCCATAGGCACGAGCAGTACTTC	CASSLLAHRHEQYF
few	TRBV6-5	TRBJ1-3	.	TGTGCCAGCAGTTACTCCGGAGCGGCTACGGGGAGAAACACCATATATTTT	CASSYSGAATGRNTIYF
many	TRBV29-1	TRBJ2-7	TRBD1	TGCAGCGCCTCCGGGACAGCATACTCCTACGAGCAGTACTTC	CSASGTAYSYEQYF
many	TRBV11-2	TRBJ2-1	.	TGTGCCAGCAGCCCCCGGCCCGGGGATGAGCAGTTCTTC	CASSPRPGDEQFF
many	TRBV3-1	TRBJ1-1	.	TGTGCCAGCAGCGCCCGCCAGGGGAAGGACGGAACTGAAGCTTTCTTT	CASSARQGKDGTEAFF
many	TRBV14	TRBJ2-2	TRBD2	TGTGCCAGCAGCCGAACGGGAGGGCGGCGCACCGGGGAGCTGTTTTTT	CASSRTGGRRTGELFF
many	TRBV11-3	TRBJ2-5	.	TGTGCCAGCAGCATCTGGGGGGGAGAGGGGGTTGACGAGACCCAGTACTTC	CASSIWGGEGVDETQYF
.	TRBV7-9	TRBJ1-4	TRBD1	TGTGCCAGCAGTCCTGGGACAGGGGGGCTTCGGGAAAAACTGTTTTTT	CASSPGTGGLREKLFF
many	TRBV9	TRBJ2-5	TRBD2	TGTGCCAGCAGCGTAGATTGGGGACTAGCGGACCAAGAGACCCAGTACTTC	CASSVDWGLADQETQYF
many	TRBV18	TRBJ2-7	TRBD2	TGTGCCAGCTCCTGGGGTAGCGGGAGCAACGAGCAGTACTTC	CASSWGSGSNEQYF
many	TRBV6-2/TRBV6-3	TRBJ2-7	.	TGTGCCAGCCTGGCTAGCTTCTACGAGCAGTACTTC	CASLASFYEQYF
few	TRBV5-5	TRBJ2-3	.	TGTGCCAGCAGCTTGGTAGGCGGGACCACAGATACGCAGTATTTT	CASSLVGGTTDTQYF
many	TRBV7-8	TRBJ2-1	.	TGTGCCAGCAGCCCCCCGGGCTACGGGGTCAATGAGCAGTTCTTC	CASSPPGYGVNEQFF
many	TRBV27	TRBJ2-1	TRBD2	TGTGCCAGCAGTTCTGGGACTAGCGGGGCCAATGAGCAGTTCTTC	CASSSGTSGANEQFF
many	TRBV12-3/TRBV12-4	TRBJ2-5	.	TGTGCCAGCAGTCCCGGGGGAGGAGTGGAGACCCAGTACTTC	CASSPGGGVETQYF
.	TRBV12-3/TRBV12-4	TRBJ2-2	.	TGTGCCAGCAGTGAAGACGCTCTTGAGGGGCGGGACGGGGAGCTGTTTTTT	CASSEDALEGRDGELFF
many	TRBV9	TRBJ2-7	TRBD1	TGTGCCAGCAGCGTAGGAGGGGGCGAGTACGAGCAGTACTTC	CASSVGGGEYEQYF
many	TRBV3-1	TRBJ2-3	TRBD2	TGTGCCAGCAGCGGCCTGATAACTAGCGGGAGTTTCACAGATACGCAGTATTTT	CASSGLITSGSFTDTQYF
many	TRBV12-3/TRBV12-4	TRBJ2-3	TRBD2	TGTGCCAGCAGCTATCCCCGGACTAGCGTAATACTTCATACGCAGTATTTT	CASSYPRTSVILHTQYF
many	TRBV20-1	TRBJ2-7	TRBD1	TGCAGTGCTAGCTTACAGGGGGGACTCTACGAGCAGTACTTC	CSASLQGGLYEQYF
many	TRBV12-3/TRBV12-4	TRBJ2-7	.	TGTGCCAGCAGTTTAGCGGTTCGTACAGGTTTTTCCTACGAGCAGTACTTC	CASSLAVRTGFSYEQYF
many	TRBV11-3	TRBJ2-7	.	TGTGCCAGCAGCCTCGGGAGCGTCTACGAGCAGTACTTC	CASSLGSVYEQYF
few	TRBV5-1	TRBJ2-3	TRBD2	TGCGCCAGCAGCTTGAGACTAGCGGGACCGGGAGGGCACACAGATACGCAGTATTTT	CASSLRLAGPGGHTDTQYF
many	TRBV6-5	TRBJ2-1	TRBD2	TGTGCCAGCAGTTACTCACGGACTAGCGCCTACAATGAGCAGTTCTTC	CASSYSRTSAYNEQFF
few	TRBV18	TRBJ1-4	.	TGTGCCAGCTCACCACAAGGATCCCAGCTTAATGAAAAACTGTTTTTT	CASSPQGSQLNEKLFF
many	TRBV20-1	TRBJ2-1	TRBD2	TGCAGTGCTAGAGATCAGGCACTAGCGGGATTTATAGTAGGCAATGAGCAGTTCTTC	CSARDQALAGFIVGNEQFF
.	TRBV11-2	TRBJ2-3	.	TGCGCCAGCAGCCAAATGGGGGGAGGAACTAGCACAGATACGCAGTATTTT	CASSQMGGGTSTDTQYF
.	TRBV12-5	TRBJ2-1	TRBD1	TGTGCTAGTGGTTCCCGGACAGGGAGATACAATGAGCAGTTCTTC	CASGSRTGRYNEQFF
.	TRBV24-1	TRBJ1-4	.	TGTGCCACCAGTGATGCTTCCGGGACATATTCAAATGAAAAACTGTTTTTT	CATSDASGTYSNEKLFF
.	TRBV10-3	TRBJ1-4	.	TGTGCCAGCAGTTTGGGACCTGGAGAGGGGCTGTCTAATGAAAAACTGTTTTTT	CASSLGPGEGLSNEKLFF
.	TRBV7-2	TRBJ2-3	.	TGTGCCAGCAGCTGGGCGGCTTCCACAGATACGCAGTATTTT	CASSWAASTDTQYF
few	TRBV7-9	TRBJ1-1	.	TGTGCCAGCAGCTCAGGGGTTCGGGGCAGAGAAGCTTTCTTT	CASSSGVRGREAFF
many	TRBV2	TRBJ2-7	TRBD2	TGTGCCAGCAGTGTCCTTAGCGGGAGATCCTCCTACGAGCAGTACTTC	CASSVLSGRSSYEQYF
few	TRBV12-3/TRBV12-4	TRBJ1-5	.	TGTGCCAGCAGTTTAGATGGGTTAGGGGAGCAGCCCCAGCATTTT	CASSLDGLGEQPQHF
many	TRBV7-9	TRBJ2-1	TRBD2	TGTGCCAGCAGCTCGCGGATAGCGGGAGGCACCCTATCCTACAATGAGCAGTTCTTC	CASSSRIAGGTLSYNEQFF
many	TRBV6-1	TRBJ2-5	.	TGTGCCAGCTGGGGAACTAGCCCGTACCAAGAGACCCAGTACTTC	CASWGTSPYQETQYF
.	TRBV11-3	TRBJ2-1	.	TGTGCCAGCAGATACGGGACAGAGCAGTTCTTC	CASRYGTEQFF
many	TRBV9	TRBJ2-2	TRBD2	TGCGCCAGCAGCCTACTAGCGGGCTCGAACACCGGGGAGCTGTTTTTT	CASSLLAGSNTGELFF
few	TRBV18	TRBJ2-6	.	TGTGCCAGCTCAACTAACTGGGGCTCTGGGGCCAACGTCCTGACTTTC	CASSTNWGSGANVLTF
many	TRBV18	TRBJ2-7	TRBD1	TGTGCCAGCTCGACAGGGGGAAGCATCTACGAGCAGTACTTC	CASSTGGSIYEQYF
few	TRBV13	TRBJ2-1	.	TGTGCCAGCAGCTCACCGTCCTCCTGGGCGAGCTCCTACAATGAGCAGTTCTTC	CASSSPSSWASSYNEQFF
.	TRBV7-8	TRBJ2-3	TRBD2	TGTGCCAGCAGGATAGCGGGAAGCACAGATACGCAGTATTTT	CASRIAGSTDTQYF
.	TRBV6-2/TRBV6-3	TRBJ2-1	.	TGTGCCAGCAGTGAAGCTCTTGGGGGGACAGATTACAATGAGCAGTTCTTC	CASSEALGGTDYNEQFF
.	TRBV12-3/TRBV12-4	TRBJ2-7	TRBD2	TGTGCCAGCAGTTCCGGGACTAACTACTACGAGCAGTACTTC	CASSSGTNYYEQYF
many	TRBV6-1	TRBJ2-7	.	TGTGCCAGCAGTCCCGACTTCTACGAGCAGTACTTC	CASSPDFYEQYF
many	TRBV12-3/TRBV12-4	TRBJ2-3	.	TGTGCCAGCAACCCCCCCCAGGGCCGCACAGATACGCAGTATTTT	CASNPPQGRTDTQYF
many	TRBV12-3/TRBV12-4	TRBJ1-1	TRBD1	TGTGCCAGCAGTTTAGCGAGGGAGCCGACAGGGATCAGCACTGAAGCTTTCTTT	CASSLAREPTGISTEAFF
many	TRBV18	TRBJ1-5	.	TGTGCCAGCTCACTTGGCTCGGAGGGCAATCAGCCCCAGCATTTT	CASSLGSEGNQPQHF
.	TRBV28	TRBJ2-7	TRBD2	TGTGCCAGCAGTTTAACTAGCGGGCTCTGGGAGCAGTACTTC	CASSLTSGLWEQYF